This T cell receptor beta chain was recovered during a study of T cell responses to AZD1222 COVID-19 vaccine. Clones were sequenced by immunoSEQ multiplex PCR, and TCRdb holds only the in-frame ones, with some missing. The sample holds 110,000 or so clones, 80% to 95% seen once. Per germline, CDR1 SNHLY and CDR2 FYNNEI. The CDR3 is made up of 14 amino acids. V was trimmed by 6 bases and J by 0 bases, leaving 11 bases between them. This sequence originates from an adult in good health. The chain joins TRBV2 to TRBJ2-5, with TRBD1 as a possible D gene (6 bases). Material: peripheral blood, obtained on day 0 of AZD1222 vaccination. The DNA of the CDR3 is TGTGCCAGCAGGGACAGATTGTACCAAGAGACCCAGTACTTC. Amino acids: CASRDRLYQETQYF.